This T cell receptor beta chain derives from a study of blood T cells in healthy people across ages. The study, taken as a whole, reports: Naive CD4+ cell counts and diversity both ran higher in long-lived than in aged donors. Expanded clonotype shifts may have been confounded, as the donors had an unknown CMV status.

Extraction of total RNA produced a minimum of 5.5 micrograms from each sample. Through a sample-barcoded 5' primer and a J-beta primer mix, a second PCR was run for roughly 6 to 12 cycles. TCRdb re-analysed the 5' RACE reads in MiXCR, keeping a single row per CDR3 protein. Among almost 1 million distinct CDR3 sequences, about 51% were seen once, and the ten largest hold around 21%. On this clonotype itself: Its target is unknown.

The origin of this receptor is a woman aged 55-69 years in good health. Sequenced input: blood.

This chain's CDR3 is CATTTGLAGYNEQFF. The CDR3 region has the DNA TGTGCCACCACTACCGGACTAGCGGGCTACAATGAGCAGTTCTTC. This rearrangement joins TRBV6-5 to TRBJ2-1; 11 nucleotides line up with TRBD2. V shed 10 bases, J shed 3 bases, and the junction held 8 bases outside the gene matches. Germline V gene sequence: CDR1 MNHEY, CDR2 SVGAGI. This CDR3 has 15 residues.